One sample yielded the 16 T cell receptor beta chains listed below, sequenced in a study of cytomegalovirus exposure and HLA in healthy donors. The PCR contained 60 Vbeta and 13 Jbeta primers. Here immunoSEQ multiplex PCR was the method, and the copy in TCRdb shows in-frame clones only, minus some. This sample has 45,000 to 55,000 clones, with 55% to 65% found just once. Sequencing input: PBMCs. The receptor set was obtained from a human donor in good health.

The chain has TRBV4-3 and TRBJ1-2, with a tentative D call TRBD1 (6 bases). V was shortened by 0 bases and J by 1 base, with 15 bases between the two germline ends. This CDR3 is built from 17 residues. Germline V CDR1 and CDR2: LGHNA, YSLEER. For the CDR3, the DNA is TGCGCCAGCAGCCAAGAGTTTATGAGGGGGGGTAACTATGGCTACACCTTC. Residues: CASSQEFMRGGNYGYTF.

Regarding this clone: The junction differs from germline at one of its ends, possibly a read error. The rearrangement joins TRBV5-6 to TRBJ1-2; D not certain. The germline V gene encodes CDR1 SGHDT and CDR2 YYEEEE. The CDR3 loop spans 14 amino acids. The CDR3 region has the DNA TGTGCCAGCAGCCAAGCGGCAGGACGCTATGGCTACCCCTTC. Its translation is CASSQAAGRYGYPF.

This clone was counted only a few times. The same CDR3 arises from other DNA sequences in this sample as well. The chain couples TRBV6-5 to TRBJ1-5; D is ambiguous. V was shortened by 3 bases and J by 6 bases, with 6 bases between the two germline ends. The CDR3 consists of 12 residues. The germline gives CDR1 MNHEY, CDR2 SVGAGI. The chain's CDR3 is CASSYPSQPQHF. The CDR3 coding sequence is TGTGCCAGCAGTTATCCGAGTCAGCCCCAGCATTTT.

The chain recombines TRBV4-1 with TRBJ2-3; maybe TRBD2 (6 bases). Germline CDR1 reads MGHRA; CDR2 reads YSYEKL. The CDR3 is made up of 16 amino acids. V was cut by 1 base and J by 4 bases, with 15 bases left in between. CDR3 region: CASSQAPTPGADTQYF. CDR3 DNA: TGCGCCAGCAGCCAAGCTCCCACCCCGGGGGCAGATACGCAGTATTTT.

The chain carries TRBV19 and TRBJ2-1, with TRBD1 identical over 10 bases. Trimming cost V 10 bases and J 6 bases; bases outside gene matches: 12. CDR1 and CDR2 from the germline V gene are LNHDA and SQIVND (reference sequence). The length of the CDR3 is 15 residues. The CDR3 coding sequence is TGTGCCATCTTTTGGGGGACAGGGGAAGGCAATGAGCAGTTCTTC. Protein sequence: CAIFWGTGEGNEQFF.

V is TRBV7-2 and J is TRBJ2-7, with D perhaps matching TRBD1 (6 bases). The length of the CDR3 is 14 residues. Germline V gene sequence: CDR1 SGHTA, CDR2 FQGNSA. V was clipped by 0 bases and J by 2 bases, with 8 bases between them. CDR3 sequence: CASSLAGQTYEQYF. The CDR3 DNA follows: TGTGCCAGCAGCTTAGCCGGACAGACCTACGAGCAGTACTTC.

This sequence joins TRBV10-1 and TRBJ1-1; D possibly corresponds to TRBD1 (6 bases). The CDR3 is 14 residues long. CDR1 and CDR2 (germline): WNHNN, SYGVQD (reference sequence). Trimming stripped 5 bases from V and 3 bases from J, with 13 bases between. The CDR3 here is CASSFGQKDTEAFF. Written as DNA, the CDR3 is TGCGCCAGCAGTTTCGGACAGAAGGACACTGAAGCTTTCTTT.

The sample holds one count of this clone. V usage is TRBV2 and J usage is TRBJ1-5; 8 bases agree with TRBD1. From germline, CDR1 is SNHLY and CDR2 FYNNEI. The CDR3 length is 16 residues. Trimming removed 6 bases from V and 0 bases from J; junction bases left unmatched: 7. This CDR3 is CASSWDRSYSNQPQHF. The CDR3 DNA reads TGTGCCAGCAGCTGGGACAGGAGTTATAGCAATCAGCCCCAGCATTTT.

The chain couples TRBV6-1 to TRBJ1-1; D may be TRBD1 (5 bases). Trimming pared 5 bases from V and 2 bases from J, leaving 12 bases between. This CDR3 comprises 14 residues. The germline CDR1 and CDR2 sequences are MNHNS and SASEGT. CDR3 loop: CASSPFGQNTEAFF. CDR3 nucleotides: TGTGCCAGCAGTCCATTCGGACAAAACACTGAAGCTTTCTTT.

The V call is TRBV29-1, the J call TRBJ2-2; 11 bases are shared with TRBD1. Germline V gene lookup returns CDR1 SQVTM and CDR2 ANQGSEA. V shed 7 bases, J shed 5 bases, and the junction held 6 bases outside the gene matches. This CDR3 region has 14 residues. The CDR3 DNA follows: TGCAGCGGGGGACAGGGGGTGATGACCGGGGAGCTGTTTTTT. Its protein product is CSGGQGVMTGELFF.

The chain combines TRBV7-8 with TRBJ2-1; D may be TRBD2 (7 bases). CDR1 and CDR2 (germline): SGHVS, FQNEAQ. This CDR3 is 16 amino acids long. The V end was cut by 1 base, the J end by 9 bases, with 19 bases between. The CDR3 sequence is CASSLVGWGGLGEQFF. The CDR3 bases are TGTGCCAGCAGCTTAGTAGGGTGGGGGGGCCTTGGTGAGCAGTTCTTC.

The chain employs TRBV7-3 and TRBJ2-5; D possibly corresponds to TRBD2 (7 bases). In germline, CDR1 is SGHTA, CDR2 FQGTGA. The ends were cut back, 5 bases at V and 5 bases at J, with 18 bases in the middle. The CDR3 consists of 15 residues. Here the CDR3 reads CASSPWGGEGETQYF. The CDR3 coding sequence is TGTGCCAGCAGCCCCTGGGGGGGCGAGGGCGAGACCCAGTACTTC.

This clone was detected a few times. The chain links TRBV30 to TRBJ2-2; 10 bases are a match to TRBD1. J was trimmed by 4 bases and V by 6 bases; bases with no gene match: 8. CDR1 and CDR2 (germline): GTSNPN, SVGIG (reference sequence). The CDR3 has 15 amino acids. The CDR3: CACPPGQGSTGELFF. CDR3 nucleotides: TGTGCCTGTCCGCCGGGACAGGGGTCCACCGGGGAGCTGTTTTTT.

The table lists this clone with many counts. The V and J genes are TRBV5-1 and TRBJ2-1, with D perhaps matching TRBD1 (6 bases). With 1 base removed from V and 4 bases from J, the gap between germline ends came to 6 bases. The CDR3 consists of 13 residues. CDR1 is SGHRS, CDR2 YFSETQ, per germline. DNA for the CDR3: TGCGCCAGCAGCTTGACAGGGTACAATGAGCAGTTCTTC. Translation: CASSLTGYNEQFF.

The V gene is TRBV30, the J gene TRBJ2-7; 9 bases are shared with TRBD2. V trimming: 8 bases; J trimming: 1 base; junction bases outside the gene matches: 0. Germline CDR1 and CDR2: GTSNPN and SVGIG (reference sequence). The CDR3 covers 11 residues. CDR3 sequence reads: CAGLASYEQYF. The CDR3 DNA reads as TGTGCCGGACTAGCGTCCTACGAGCAGTACTTC. Drawing the rest from reference TRBV30 and TRBJ2-7, the complete variable domain is SQTIHQWPATLVQPVGSPLSLECTVEGTSNPNLYWYRQAAGRGLQLLFYSVGIGQISSEVPQNLSASRPQDRQFILSSKKLLLSDSGFYLCAGLASYEQYFGPGTRLTVT.

This chain links TRBV7-9 with TRBJ2-1, with D tentatively TRBD2 (5 bases). V lost 3 bases and J 6 bases, leaving 6 bases between the germline ends. Germline V CDR1 and CDR2: SEHNR, FQNEAQ (reference sequence). The CDR3 is 12 amino acids. CDR3: CASSFSANEQFF. As DNA, the CDR3 is TGTGCCAGCAGCTTTAGCGCCAATGAGCAGTTCTTC.